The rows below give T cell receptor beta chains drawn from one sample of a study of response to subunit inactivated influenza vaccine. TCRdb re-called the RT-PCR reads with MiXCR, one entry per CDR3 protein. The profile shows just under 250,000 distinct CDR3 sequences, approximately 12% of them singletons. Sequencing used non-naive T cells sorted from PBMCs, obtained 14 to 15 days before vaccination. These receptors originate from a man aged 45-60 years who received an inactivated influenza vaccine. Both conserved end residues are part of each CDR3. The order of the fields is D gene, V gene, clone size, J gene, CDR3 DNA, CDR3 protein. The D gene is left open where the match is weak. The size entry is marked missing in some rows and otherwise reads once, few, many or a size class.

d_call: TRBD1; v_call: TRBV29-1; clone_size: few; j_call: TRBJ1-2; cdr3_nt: TGCAGCGGCGGGACAGGGGGCGCTTTCTATGGCTACACCTTC; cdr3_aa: CSGGTGGAFYGYTF
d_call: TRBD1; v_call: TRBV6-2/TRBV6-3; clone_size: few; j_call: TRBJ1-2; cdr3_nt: TGTGCCAGCAGATGGGACAGGAACTATGGCTACACCTTC; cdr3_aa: CASRWDRNYGYTF
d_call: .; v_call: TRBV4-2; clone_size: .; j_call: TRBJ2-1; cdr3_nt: TGTGCCAGCAGCCAAGGATATAGCGGTAGCTCCTACAATGAGCAGTTCTTC; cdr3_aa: CASSQGYSGSSYNEQFF
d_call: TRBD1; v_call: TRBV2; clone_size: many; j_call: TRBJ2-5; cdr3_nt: TGTGCCAGCAGTGAACGGGAAACAGGGGGCAAGGAGACCCAGTACTTC; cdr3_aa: CASSERETGGKETQYF
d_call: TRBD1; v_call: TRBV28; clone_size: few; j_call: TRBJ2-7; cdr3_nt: TGTGCCAGCAAAACCTCTAGACAGGGAAGAGAGCAGTACTTC; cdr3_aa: CASKTSRQGREQYF
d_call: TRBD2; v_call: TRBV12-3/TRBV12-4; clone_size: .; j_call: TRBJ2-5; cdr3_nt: TGTGCCAGCAGTCCCAGCGGGAGTGGGAAGACCCAGTACTTC; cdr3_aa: CASSPSGSGKTQYF
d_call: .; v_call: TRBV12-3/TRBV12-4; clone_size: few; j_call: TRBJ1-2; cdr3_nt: TGTGCCAGCAGTATAACGGGAGGATATGGCTACACCTTC; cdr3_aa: CASSITGGYGYTF
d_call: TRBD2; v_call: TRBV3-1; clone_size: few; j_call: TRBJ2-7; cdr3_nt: TGTGCCAGCAGAGCAGCGGGAGGGAACGAGCAGTACTTC; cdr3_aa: CASRAAGGNEQYF
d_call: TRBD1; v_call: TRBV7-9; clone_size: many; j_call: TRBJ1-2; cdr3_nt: TGTGCCAGCGACGCGGGACAGCAACATGGCTACACCTTC; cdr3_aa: CASDAGQQHGYTF
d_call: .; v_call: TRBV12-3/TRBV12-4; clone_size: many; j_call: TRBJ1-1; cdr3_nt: TGTGCCAGCAGAGGGGACCGGGTCAGTGCTGAAGCTTTCTTT; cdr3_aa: CASRGDRVSAEAFF
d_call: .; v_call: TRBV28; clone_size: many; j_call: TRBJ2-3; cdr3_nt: TGTGCCAGCAGTTTGGTGGACTTCACAGATACGCAGTATTTT; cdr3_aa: CASSLVDFTDTQYF
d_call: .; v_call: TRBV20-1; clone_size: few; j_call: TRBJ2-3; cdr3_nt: TGCAGTGCTAGAGTGGGGTCCGTTAGCACAGATACGCAGTATTTT; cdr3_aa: CSARVGSVSTDTQYF
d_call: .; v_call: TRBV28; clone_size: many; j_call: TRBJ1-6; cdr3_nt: TGTGCCAGCAGTTTAGGACAGTATAATTCACCCCTCCACTTT; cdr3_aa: CASSLGQYNSPLHF
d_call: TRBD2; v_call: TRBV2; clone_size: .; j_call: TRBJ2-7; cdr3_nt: TGTGCCAGCAGTGAAGCTGCGACTAGCGGGGGGCTAAGCTCCTACGAGCAGTACTTC; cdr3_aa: CASSEAATSGGLSSYEQYF
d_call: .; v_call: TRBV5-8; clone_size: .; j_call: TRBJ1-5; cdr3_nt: TGTGCCAGCACGCAGGGAGGGCAGGGTAGATGGCCCCAGCATTTT; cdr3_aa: CASTQGGQGRWPQHF
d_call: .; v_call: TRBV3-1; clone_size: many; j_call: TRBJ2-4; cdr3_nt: TGTGCCAGCAGCCAAGGGGCTAGGGGAGAAAACATTCAGTACTTC; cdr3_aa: CASSQGARGENIQYF
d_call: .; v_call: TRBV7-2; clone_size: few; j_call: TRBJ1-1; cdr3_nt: TGTGCCAGCAGCGTCCAACAGAGTATGAACACTGAAGCTTTCTTT; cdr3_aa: CASSVQQSMNTEAFF
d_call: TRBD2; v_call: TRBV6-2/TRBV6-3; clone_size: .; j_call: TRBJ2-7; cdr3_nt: TGTGCCAGCAGTGCCCCGGGAGGGATCGGGCAGTACTTC; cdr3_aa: CASSAPGGIGQYF
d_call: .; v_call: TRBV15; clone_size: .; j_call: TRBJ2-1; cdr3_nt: TGTGCCACCAGCCCCAGGTGGGCTAGCGAGCAGTTCTTC; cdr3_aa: CATSPRWASEQFF
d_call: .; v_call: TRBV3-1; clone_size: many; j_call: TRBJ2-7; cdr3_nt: TGTGCCAGCAGCCAAAGGGGTTACGAGCAGTACTTC; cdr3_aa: CASSQRGYEQYF
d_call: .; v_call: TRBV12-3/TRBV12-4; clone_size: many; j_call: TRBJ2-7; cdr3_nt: TGTGCCAGCAGTCTTAGACAGAGGGGTGAGCAGTACTTC; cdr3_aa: CASSLRQRGEQYF
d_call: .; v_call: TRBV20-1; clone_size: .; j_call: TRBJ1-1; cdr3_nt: TGCAGTGCTACCCGGACAGCCAACACTGAAGCTTTCTTT; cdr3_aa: CSATRTANTEAFF
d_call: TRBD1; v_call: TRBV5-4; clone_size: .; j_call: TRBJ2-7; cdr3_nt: TGTGCCAGCAGACCGGGACAGGTGGACGAGCAGTACTTC; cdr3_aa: CASRPGQVDEQYF
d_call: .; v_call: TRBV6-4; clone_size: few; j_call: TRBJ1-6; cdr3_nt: TGTGCCAGCACTTGGCAGGGTTCATCGGATTCACCCCTCCACTTT; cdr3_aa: CASTWQGSSDSPLHF
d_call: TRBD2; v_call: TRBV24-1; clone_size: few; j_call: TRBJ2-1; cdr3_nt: TGTGCCACCAGTGATCCCCAGCGGGGGGGCCGCAATGAGCAGTTCTTC; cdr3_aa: CATSDPQRGGRNEQFF
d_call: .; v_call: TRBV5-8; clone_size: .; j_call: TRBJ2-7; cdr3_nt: TGTGCCAGCAGCTTGGTACACGGAAGCTACGAGCAGTACTTC; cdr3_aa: CASSLVHGSYEQYF
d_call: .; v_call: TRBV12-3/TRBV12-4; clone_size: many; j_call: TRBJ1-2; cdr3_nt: TGTGCCAGCAGTTCCCGAAGGGGAAACTATGGCTACACCTTC; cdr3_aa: CASSSRRGNYGYTF
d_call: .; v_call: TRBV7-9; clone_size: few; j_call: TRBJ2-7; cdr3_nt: TGTGCCAGCAGTTACCGGGACACCTTTACCTACGAGCAGTACTTC; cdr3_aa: CASSYRDTFTYEQYF
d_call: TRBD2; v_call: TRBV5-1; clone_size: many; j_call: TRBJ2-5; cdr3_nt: TGCGCCAGCAGCAAGAGCCCGGGACTAGTGATTGAGACCCAGTACTTC; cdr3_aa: CASSKSPGLVIETQYF
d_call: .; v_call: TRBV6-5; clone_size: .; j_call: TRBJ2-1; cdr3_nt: TGTGCCAGCAGTTACTCGAGGGGGGAGGATGAGCAGTTCTTC; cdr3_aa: CASSYSRGEDEQFF
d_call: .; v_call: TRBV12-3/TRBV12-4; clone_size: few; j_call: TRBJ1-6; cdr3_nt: TGTGCCAGCAGTTTACGGGCTTCACCCCTCCACTTT; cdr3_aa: CASSLRASPLHF
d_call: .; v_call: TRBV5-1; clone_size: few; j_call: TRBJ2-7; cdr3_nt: TGCGCCAGCAGCTTGGTCAGGGGGGCCTACGAGCAGTACTTC; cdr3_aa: CASSLVRGAYEQYF
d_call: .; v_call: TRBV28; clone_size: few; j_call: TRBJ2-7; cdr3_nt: TGTGCCAGCAGTCGGTATAGCGGTCCCTACGAGCAGTACTTC; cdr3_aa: CASSRYSGPYEQYF
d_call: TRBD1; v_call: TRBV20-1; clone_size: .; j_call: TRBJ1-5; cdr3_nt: TGCAGTGCACCGGGACAGGGGGATCAGCCCCAGCATTTT; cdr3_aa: CSAPGQGDQPQHF
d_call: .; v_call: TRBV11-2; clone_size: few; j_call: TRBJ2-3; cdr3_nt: TGTGCCAGCAGCCAAGAACACACAGATACGCAGTATTTT; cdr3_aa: CASSQEHTDTQYF
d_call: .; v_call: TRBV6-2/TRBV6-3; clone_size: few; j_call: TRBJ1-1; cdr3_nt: TGTGCCAGCAGTTACGGCGGACGCAGAGCAACTGAAGCTTTCTTT; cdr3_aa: CASSYGGRRATEAFF
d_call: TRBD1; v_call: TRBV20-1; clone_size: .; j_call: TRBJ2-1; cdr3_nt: TGCAGTGCTAGATATCAGGGGGACAAGATCAATGAGCAGTTCTTC; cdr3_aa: CSARYQGDKINEQFF
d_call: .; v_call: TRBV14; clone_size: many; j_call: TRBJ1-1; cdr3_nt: TGTGCCAGCAGCCAAGATGTTAAAGATTTACGGGGGCTTAACACTGAAGCTTTCTTT; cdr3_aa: CASSQDVKDLRGLNTEAFF
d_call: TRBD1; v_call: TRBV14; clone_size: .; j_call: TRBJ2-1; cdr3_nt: TGTGCCAGCAGCCAAGACAGGCAGGGGGTTAAGTTCTTC; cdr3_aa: CASSQDRQGVKFF
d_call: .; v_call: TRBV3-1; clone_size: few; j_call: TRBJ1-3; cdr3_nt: TGTGCCAGCAGCGAAACGTCAGGGACTGGAAACACCATATATTTT; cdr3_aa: CASSETSGTGNTIYF